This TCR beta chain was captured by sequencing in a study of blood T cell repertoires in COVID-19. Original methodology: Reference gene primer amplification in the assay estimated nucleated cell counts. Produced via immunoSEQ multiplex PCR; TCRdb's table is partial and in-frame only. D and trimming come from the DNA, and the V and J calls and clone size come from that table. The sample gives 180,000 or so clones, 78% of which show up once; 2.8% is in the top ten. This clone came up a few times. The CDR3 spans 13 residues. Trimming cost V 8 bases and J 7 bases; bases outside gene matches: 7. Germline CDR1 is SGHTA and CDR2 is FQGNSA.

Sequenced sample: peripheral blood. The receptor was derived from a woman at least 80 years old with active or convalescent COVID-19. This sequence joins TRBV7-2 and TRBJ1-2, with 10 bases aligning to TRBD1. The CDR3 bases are TGTGCCAGCGAGACAGGGGGCAAGGCTGGCTACACCTTC. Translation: CASETGGKAGYTF.